The clone carrying this TCR beta chain was seen once. Its antigen remains unidentified. The data stem from a study of chemoradiotherapy in HPV16-positive cancers. The CDR3 extends over 13 amino acids. V was pared by 7 bases and J by 2 bases, with 15 bases between. In germline, CDR1 is GTSNPN, CDR2 SVGIG (reference sequence). Study outcomes and limitations: HPV-specific T cells were functionally defined from only a couple of HPV16-positive patients.

Libraries were prepared by immunoSEQ multiplex PCR; TCRdb keeps only in-frame clonotypes and omits some of them. This table holds about 68,000 clones, about nine tenths found once. The rearrangement joins TRBV30 to TRBJ2-7; possibly TRBD1 for D (6 bases). The TCR originated in a human donor with HPV-associated anogenital cancer. This material consisted of blood, taken from a patient who underwent chemoradiotherapy. The CDR3, as DNA: TGTGCCTCGGACCGGGACATTCCCTACGAGCAGTACTTC. Protein: CASDRDIPYEQYF. Full variable domain (outside the CDR3, taken from reference TRBV30 and TRBJ2-7): SQTIHQWPATLVQPVGSPLSLECTVEGTSNPNLYWYRQAAGRGLQLLFYSVGIGQISSEVPQNLSASRPQDRQFILSSKKLLLSDSGFYLCASDRDIPYEQYFGPGTRLTVT.